This T cell receptor (beta chain) was sequenced during a study of T-cell reconstitution after alpha-beta-depleted transplantation in children. Broader study findings: In patients about two months after transplant, alpha-beta T cells reportedly arose from several hundred expanded graft clones.

Preparing the TCRbeta library involved the use of unique molecular identifiers. TCRdb used MiXCR to reprocess the PCR reads, holding one entry per CDR3 protein. The sample holds 700,000 to 850,000 distinct CDR3 sequences, less than 20% seen once. Only a few counts were recorded for this clonotype. Its antigen is not identified. Germline V gene sequence: CDR1 SGHTA, CDR2 FQGTGA. CDR3 length: 15 amino acids. After removal of 8 bases from V and 4 bases from J, the junction contained 13 bases not matched to a gene. This clonotype originated in a male patient between 10 and 17 years old who had a stem cell transplant for acute lymphoblastic leukemia, so the T cells may come from the graft donor. The V gene is TRBV7-3, the J gene TRBJ2-5; TRBD2 matches 7 bases. The sequencing here drew on PBMCs, mostly from graft donor cells, taken 360 days after TCRalphabeta/CD19-depleted stem cell transplant. CDR3 bases: TGTGCCAGCGGAAAGGGAGGGAGTGGAGGAGAGACCCAGTACTTC. Its translation is CASGKGGSGGETQYF. The whole variable domain, remainder taken from reference TRBV7-3 and TRBJ2-5, is GAGVSQTPSNKVTEKGKYVELRCDPISGHTALYWYRQSLGQGPEFLIYFQGTGAADDSGLPNDRFFAVRPEGSVSTLKIQRTERGDSAVYLCASGKGGSGGETQYFGPGTRLLVL.